One and the same sample provided the 6 T cell receptor beta chains below, sequenced in a study of blood T cell repertoires in COVID-19. TCRdb keeps only in-frame clones here, not all; method: immunoSEQ multiplex PCR. The sample holds roughly 150,000 clones, 83% seen once. The sample was peripheral blood. These receptors were taken from an older woman who had recovered from COVID-19.

This chain links TRBV28 with TRBJ1-6; 10 bases fit TRBD1. The CDR3 has 18 residues. V was pared by 3 bases and J by 9 bases, with 14 bases of the junction left unmatched. The germline gives CDR1 MDHEN, CDR2 SYDVKM. CDR3: CASSLSGGRGQGSSPLHF. The CDR3 DNA follows: TGTGCCAGCAGTTTGAGTGGGGGGCGGGGACAGGGGAGTTCACCCCTCCACTTT.

The genes are TRBV19 and TRBJ1-2, with D uncertain. The V end lost 4 bases, the J end lost 4 bases, and 10 bases lay between the germline ends. The CDR3 has 13 residues. Germline V CDR1 and CDR2: LNHDA, SQIVND (reference sequence). CDR3 sequence: CASSRADLYGYTF. In nucleotides, the CDR3 is TGTGCCAGTAGTAGGGCAGACCTCTATGGCTACACCTTC.

V gene TRBV6-5 combines with J gene TRBJ1-1, with TRBD1 as a possible D gene (6 bases). The CDR3 loop spans 14 amino acids. The germline V gene has CDR1 MNHEY and CDR2 SVGAGI. V was trimmed by 6 bases and J by 1 base, leaving 12 bases between them. The CDR3 is CASSPTGPNTEAFF. The CDR3 DNA sequence: TGTGCCAGCAGCCCGACAGGACCGAACACTGAAGCTTTCTTT.

CDR3 nucleotides: TGTGCCAGCAGCAAACAGGGGGACAGGGGGGTCGGGGAGCTGTTTTTT. Amino acid sequence: CASSKQGDRGVGELFF. V gene TRBV7-2 combines with J gene TRBJ2-2; the match to TRBD1 covers 11 bases. There are 16 residues in the CDR3. Germline loops: CDR1 SGHTA, CDR2 FQGNSA. Trimming removed 5 bases from V and 7 bases from J; junction bases left unmatched: 9.

This clone was seen a handful of times. The chain recombines TRBV18 with TRBJ2-3; TRBD2 agrees at 7 bases. Germline V lookup: CDR1 KGHSH, CDR2 LQKENI. This CDR3 comprises 16 residues. Losses at the gene ends were 3 bases for V and 6 bases for J; bases not matched to a gene: 12. CDR3 DNA sequence: TGTGCCAGCTCACCCTCCCTTGGGGGAGGGTCCGATACGCAGTATTTT. It yields the protein CASSPSLGGGSDTQYF.

The V call is TRBV6-1, the J call TRBJ2-2; 15 nucleotides agree with TRBD2. The germline V gene encodes CDR1 MNHNS and CDR2 SASEGT. Trimming cost V 3 bases and J 7 bases; bases outside gene matches: 12. The CDR3 loop spans 19 amino acids. The CDR3 here is CASSEIPPGLAGGGGELFF. CDR3 coding DNA: TGTGCCAGCAGTGAGATACCACCGGGACTAGCGGGAGGCGGCGGGGAGCTGTTTTTT.